This record concerns one T cell receptor (beta chain) sequence. Profiled with immunoSEQ multiplex PCR; TCRdb holds only in-frame clones, not every one. Among some 71,000 clones listed, roughly 94% were seen once. The data stem from a study of T cell changes during pregnancy in multiple sclerosis. The germline V and J ends were trimmed by 6 bases and 4 bases, with 15 bases remaining between them. This CDR3 has 14 residues. Germline CDR1 is MNHEY and CDR2 is SVGAGI. The TCR originated in a female donor with multiple sclerosis, enrolled in a pregnancy study. Sequenced material: peripheral blood, taken after pregnancy. This chain joins TRBV6-5 and TRBJ1-1, with D possibly matching TRBD1 (6 bases). The CDR3 bases are TGTGCCAGCAGCCCTAACAGGGTGGGCACTGAAGCTTTCTTT. This sequence encodes CASSPNRVGTEAFF.